The T cell receptor beta chain under discussion was sequenced for a study of T cells in Graves' hyperthyroidism and ophthalmopathy. Background on the study: Peripheral blood was secured at the point of initial diagnosis, before any treatment. Study-wide findings and caveats: Before onset, by a median of around six months, the model predicted ophthalmopathy. Within blood appeared most thyroid clonotypes that had expanded above 0.001.

About this clonotype: Its matching antigen is unknown.

TCR beta CDR3 region amplification was performed from RNA transcripts. The HTBI primer set drove a first-round RT-PCR of the TCR CDR3. TCRdb called the multiplex PCR reads again in MiXCR, with one record for every CDR3 protein. The sample lists some 300,000 distinct CDR3 sequences; 16% were seen once. Reasons for excluding patients were uncontrolled infection, other autoimmune disease, pregnancy or lactation. The CDR3 length is 14 residues. Germline assignment: CDR1 MNHNS and CDR2 SASEGT. With 6 bases removed from V and 0 bases from J, the gap between germline ends came to 10 bases. V is TRBV6-1 and J is TRBJ2-3; D unclear. The sequencing sample was made of blood. The TCR comes from a man aged 25 to 40 with Graves' hyperthyroidism. The CDR3: CASSHPESTDTQYF. DNA for the CDR3: TGTGCCAGCAGCCACCCCGAGAGCACAGATACGCAGTATTTT.